These 14 T cell receptor beta chains originate from one sample sequenced in a study of patients and donors after allogeneic stem cell transplantation. From the RT-PCR reads, TCRdb called clonotypes with MiXCR, one entry per CDR3 protein. The repertoire includes 400,000 to 450,000 distinct CDR3 sequences, approximately 16% of them detected once, and 6% to 8% sits in the top ten. The source material was blood, either unsorted or a sorted T cell fraction (not recorded which). The receptors were sampled from a human donor who was either an allogeneic HSCT recipient or a stem cell or donor lymphocyte infusion donor (not recorded which). It is not recorded whose cells these are; they may come from a transplant donor.

CDR3 in DNA: TGTGCCATCAGTGAGCGAGCGGGAGTGTCCTACGAGCAGTACTTC. It encodes CAISERAGVSYEQYF. The J gene is TRBJ2-7, the V gene TRBV10-3; TRBD2 agrees at 8 bases. The germline V gene encodes CDR1 ENHRY and CDR2 SYGVKD. With 2 bases clipped from V and 1 base from J, the junction kept 4 bases outside the gene matches. This CDR3 has 15 amino acids.

This clonotype occurred many times. J is TRBJ2-5 and V is TRBV15; D unclear. The germline V gene encodes CDR1 LNHNV and CDR2 YYDKDF (reference sequence). Trimming stripped 6 bases from V and 7 bases from J, with 6 bases between. The CDR3 spans 10 residues. CDR3 region: CATRSWTQYF. The CDR3 DNA sequence: TGTGCCACCAGGTCGTGGACCCAGTACTTC.

This clonotype was observed a handful of times. The rearrangement joins TRBV7-9 to TRBJ2-7; the D gene could be TRBD1 or TRBD2 (5 bases each). Germline V gene sequence: CDR1 SEHNR, CDR2 FQNEAQ (reference sequence). This CDR3 comprises 14 residues. Trimming removed 4 bases from V and 5 bases from J, with 15 bases in between. As DNA, the CDR3 is TGTGCCAGCAGCTCCTTCGGGACCGAGAACGAGCAGTACTTC. Amino acids: CASSSFGTENEQYF. The full variable domain, rest sourced from reference TRBV7-9 and TRBJ2-7, is DTGVSQNPRHKITKRGQNVTFRCDPISEHNRLYWYRQTLGQGPEFLTYFQNEAQLEKSRLLSDRFSAERPKGSFSTLEIQRTEQGDSAMYLCASSSFGTENEQYFGPGTRLTVT.

The table lists this clonotype with a few counts. V usage is TRBV2 and J usage is TRBJ1-2; D remains ambiguous. There are 14 residues in the CDR3. V was trimmed by 7 bases and J by 5 bases, leaving 17 bases between them. The germline gives CDR1 SNHLY, CDR2 FYNNEI. In DNA form, the CDR3 reads TGTGCCAGCAAGGAAGCTTTAATTGGGTATGGCTACACCTTC. Amino acid sequence: CASKEALIGYGYTF.

This chain uses TRBV20-1 with TRBJ1-2; D might be TRBD1 (5 bases). Germline V lookup: CDR1 DFQATT, CDR2 SNEGSKA (reference sequence). CDR3 length equals 13 residues. V was trimmed by 2 bases and J by 7 bases, leaving 14 bases between them. CDR3 DNA sequence: TGCAGTGCTAGATTTGGGGCAAGCGGTGGCTACACCTTC. It specifies CSARFGASGGYTF.

This clonotype has only a few counts. This chain connects TRBV18 to TRBJ1-2; 11 bases line up with TRBD1. This CDR3 region has 15 residues. J lost 3 bases, V lost 3 bases, and 3 bases had no gene match. Germline CDR1 reads KGHSH; CDR2 reads LQKENI. CDR3 residues: CASSPGTGGHYGYTF. CDR3 coding DNA: TGTGCCAGCTCACCGGGGACAGGGGGGCACTATGGCTACACCTTC.

This clonotype has at least ten counts. The V gene is TRBV10-3, the J gene TRBJ1-5; maybe TRBD1 (5 bases). Germline V CDR1 and CDR2: ENHRY, SYGVKD. Trimming shortened V by 0 bases and J by 0 bases, and 9 bases separated the two germline ends. This CDR3 has 16 amino acids. This CDR3 is CAISESMGDSNQPQHF. CDR3 nucleotides: TGTGCCATCAGTGAGTCTATGGGGGATAGCAATCAGCCCCAGCATTTT.

V gene TRBV6-1 combines with J gene TRBJ1-2; D is ambiguous. V was clipped by 1 base and J by 0 bases, with 9 bases between them. CDR3 length equals 15 residues. CDR1 is MNHNS, CDR2 SASEGT, per germline. CDR3 region: CASSEDFYPNYGYTF. CDR3 in DNA: TGTGCCAGCAGTGAAGATTTTTACCCTAACTATGGCTACACCTTC.

This chain uses TRBV5-1 with TRBJ2-1, with D possibly being TRBD1 or TRBD2 (6 bases each). CDR3 length: 15 amino acids. V lost 3 bases and J lost 7, with 17 bases in between. Germline V gives CDR1 SGHRS, CDR2 YFSETQ. CDR3 nucleotides: TGCGCCAGCAGCTCACCCCCCCGGGGGCAGAATGAGCAGTTCTTC. Encoded protein: CASSSPPRGQNEQFF.

This chain joins TRBV29-1 and TRBJ2-7, with 7 bases lining up with TRBD1. The CDR3 runs to 13 residues. Germline lookup yields CDR1 SQVTM and CDR2 ANQGSEA. Trimming removed 7 bases from V and 7 bases from J; junction bases left unmatched: 13. CDR3 protein: CSGITGTVGEQYF. The CDR3 DNA sequence: TGCAGCGGTATTACAGGGACAGTAGGAGAGCAGTACTTC.

This chain links TRBV7-9 with TRBJ1-1; D gene unclear. The CDR3 covers 15 residues. CDR1 and CDR2 (germline): SEHNR, FQNEAQ (reference sequence). The V gene lost 0 bases and the J gene lost 1 base, with 9 bases spanning the gap. The CDR3 is CASSLASMKNTEAFF. The CDR3 nucleotides read TGTGCCAGCAGCTTAGCGAGTATGAAGAACACTGAAGCTTTCTTT.

As regards this clonotype: At one end the junction does not follow the germline gene, possibly because of a read error. The chain uses TRBV30 and TRBJ2-3; D is ambiguous. CDR1 and CDR2 (germline): GTSNPN, SVGIG (reference sequence). CDR3 length equals 8 residues. CDR3 region: CAWSSSHF. CDR3 nucleotides: TGTGCCTGGAGTTCATCCCATTTT.

The rearrangement links TRBV4-3 to TRBJ2-3; D is perhaps TRBD1 (5 bases). The CDR3 totals 17 residues. Looked up from germline, CDR1 is LGHNA and CDR2 is YSLEER. Between the trimmed V and J ends, which lost 1 base and 0 bases, there was a span of 14 bases. DNA of the CDR3: TGCGCCAGCAGCCAAGCTGTCCGGACAACTAGCACAGATACGCAGTATTTT. Its translation is CASSQAVRTTSTDTQYF.

A few counts support this clonotype. This rearrangement joins TRBV29-1 to TRBJ1-3, with a tentative D call TRBD1 (6 bases). Germline CDR1 is SQVTM and CDR2 is ANQGSEA. The CDR3 is 12 amino acids. V was clipped by 6 bases and J by 4 bases, with 10 bases between them. The CDR3 reads CSVQGYGNTIYF. The CDR3 nucleotides read TGCAGCGTGCAGGGGTACGGAAACACCATATATTTT.